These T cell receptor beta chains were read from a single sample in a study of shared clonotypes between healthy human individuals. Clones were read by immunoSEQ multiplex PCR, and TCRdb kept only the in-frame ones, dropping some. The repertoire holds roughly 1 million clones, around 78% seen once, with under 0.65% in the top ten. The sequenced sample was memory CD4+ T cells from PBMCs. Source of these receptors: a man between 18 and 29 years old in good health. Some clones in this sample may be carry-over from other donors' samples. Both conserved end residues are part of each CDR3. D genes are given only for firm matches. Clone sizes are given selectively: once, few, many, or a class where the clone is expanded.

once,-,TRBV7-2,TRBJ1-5,CASSLGVQGNQPQHF,TGTGCCAGCAGCTTAGGGGTCCAGGGGAATCAGCCCCAGCATTTT
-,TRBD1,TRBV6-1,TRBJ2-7,CASSVNRGSEQYF,TGTGCCAGCAGCGTCAACAGGGGGAGCGAGCAGTACTTC
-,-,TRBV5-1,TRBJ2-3,CASSLGDITTDTQYF,TGCGCCAGCAGCTTAGGGGATATAACCACAGATACGCAGTATTTT
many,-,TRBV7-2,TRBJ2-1,CASSIHRNPYNEQFF,TGTGCCAGCAGCATCCACAGGAACCCGTACAATGAGCAGTTCTTC
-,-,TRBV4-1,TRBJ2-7,CASSQDGRGPGYEQYF,TGCGCCAGCAGCCAAGACGGGAGAGGGCCGGGGTACGAGCAGTACTTC
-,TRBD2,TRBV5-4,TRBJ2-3,CASSLRGRADTDTQYF,TGTGCCAGCAGCTTGCGCGGGAGGGCCGACACAGATACGCAGTATTTT
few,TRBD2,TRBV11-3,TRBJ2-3,CASSSLAGIGDTQYF,TGTGCCAGCAGCTCACTAGCGGGGATAGGAGATACGCAGTATTTT
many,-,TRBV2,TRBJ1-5,CASNQQGGAGQPQHF,TGTGCCAGCAATCAACAAGGAGGGGCGGGTCAGCCCCAGCATTTT
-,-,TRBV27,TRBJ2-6,CASLGRDTISGANVLTF,TGTGCCAGCCTCGGCCGGGACACCATCTCGGGGGCCAACGTCCTGACTTTC
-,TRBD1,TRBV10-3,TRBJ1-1,CAIRLSGGDTEAFF,TGTGCCATCCGACTGTCAGGGGGGGACACTGAAGCTTTCTTT
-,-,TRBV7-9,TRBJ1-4,CASFRAGAREKLFF,TGTGCCAGCTTCCGGGCAGGGGCGCGTGAAAAACTGTTTTTT
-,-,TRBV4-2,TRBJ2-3,CASSQDPSGSTDTQYF,TGTGCCAGCAGCCAAGATCCCAGCGGGAGCACAGATACGCAGTATTTT
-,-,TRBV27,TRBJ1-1,CASRKQLMNTEAFF,TGTGCCAGCAGGAAACAGCTTATGAACACTGAAGCTTTCTTT
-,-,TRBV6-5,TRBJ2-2,CASSYGANTGELFF,TGTGCCAGCAGTTACGGCGCGAACACCGGGGAGCTGTTTTTT
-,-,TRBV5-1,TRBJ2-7,CASKSGGTSSYEQYF,TGCGCCAGCAAAAGTGGAGGGACAAGCTCCTACGAGCAGTACTTC
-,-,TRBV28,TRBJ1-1,CASSLLTGGKGVFF,TGTGCCAGCAGTTTATTAACGGGTGGGAAGGGAGTTTTCTTT
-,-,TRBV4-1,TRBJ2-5,CASSQGVGGETQYF,TGCGCCAGCAGCCAAGGTGTGGGGGGCGAGACCCAGTACTTC
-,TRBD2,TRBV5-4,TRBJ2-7,CASSFLSSGTAYEQYF,TGTGCCAGCAGCTTCCTGTCTAGCGGGACTGCATACGAGCAGTACTTC
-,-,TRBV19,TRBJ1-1,CASQAHGGDTEAFF,TGTGCCAGCCAAGCGCACGGAGGGGACACTGAAGCTTTCTTT
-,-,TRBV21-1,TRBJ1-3,CASSKPSGNTIYF,TGTGCCAGCAGCAAACCCTCTGGAAACACCATATATTTT
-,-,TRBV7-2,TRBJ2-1,CASSLREGTYNEQFF,TGTGCCAGCAGCTTACGAGAGGGAACCTACAATGAGCAGTTCTTC
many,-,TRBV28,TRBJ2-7,CASSFEDGGLYEQYF,TGTGCCAGCAGTTTCGAGGACGGTGGACTTTACGAGCAGTACTTC
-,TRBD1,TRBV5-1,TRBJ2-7,CASSLDPTGGSEQYF,TGCGCCAGCAGCTTGGATCCGACAGGGGGGAGTGAGCAGTACTTC
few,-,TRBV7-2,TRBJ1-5,CASSTTRNQPQHF,TGTGCCAGCAGCACGACCAGGAATCAGCCCCAGCATTTT
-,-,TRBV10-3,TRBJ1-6,CAISHDSTPGSPLHF,TGTGCCATCAGTCATGACTCAACGCCCGGTTCACCCCTCCACTTT
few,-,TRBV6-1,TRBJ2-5,CASSLEGRAQETQYF,TGTGCCAGCAGTCTGGAGGGGCGGGCCCAAGAGACCCAGTACTTC
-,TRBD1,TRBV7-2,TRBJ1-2,CASSPTGQNYGYTF,TGTGCCAGCAGCCCTACGGGACAGAACTATGGCTACACCTTC
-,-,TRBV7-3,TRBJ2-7,CASSLTPTDGVQYF,TGTGCCAGCAGCTTAACACCGACAGACGGGGTGCAGTACTTC
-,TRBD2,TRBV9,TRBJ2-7,CASSAQGLAGNGEQYF,TGTGCCAGCAGCGCCCAGGGTCTAGCGGGGAACGGCGAGCAGTACTTC
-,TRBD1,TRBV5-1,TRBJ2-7,CASSWADRQGEQYF,TGCGCCAGCAGCTGGGCGGATCGACAGGGAGAGCAGTACTTC
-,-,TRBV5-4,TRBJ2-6,CASSFPSGANVLTF,TGTGCCAGCAGCTTTCCCTCTGGGGCCAACGTCCTGACTTTC
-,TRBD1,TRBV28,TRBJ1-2,CASHLTGEGYTF,TGTGCCAGCCACCTGACAGGGGAGGGCTACACCTTC